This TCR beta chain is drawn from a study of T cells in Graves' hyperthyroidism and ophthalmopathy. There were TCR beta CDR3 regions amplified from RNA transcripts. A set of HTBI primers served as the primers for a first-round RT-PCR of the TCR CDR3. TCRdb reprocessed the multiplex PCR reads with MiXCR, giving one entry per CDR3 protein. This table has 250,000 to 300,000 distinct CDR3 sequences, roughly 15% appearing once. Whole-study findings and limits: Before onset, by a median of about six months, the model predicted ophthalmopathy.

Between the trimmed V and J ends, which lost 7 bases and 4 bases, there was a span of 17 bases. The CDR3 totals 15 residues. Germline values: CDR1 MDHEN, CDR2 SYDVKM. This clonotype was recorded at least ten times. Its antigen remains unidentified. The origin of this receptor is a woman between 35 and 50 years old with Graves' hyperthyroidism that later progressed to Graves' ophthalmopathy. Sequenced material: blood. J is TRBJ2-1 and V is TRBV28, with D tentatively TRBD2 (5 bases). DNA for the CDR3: TGTGCCAGCACCCTGAGGTCGGGGAAATACAATGAGCAGTTCTTC. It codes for CASTLRSGKYNEQFF.